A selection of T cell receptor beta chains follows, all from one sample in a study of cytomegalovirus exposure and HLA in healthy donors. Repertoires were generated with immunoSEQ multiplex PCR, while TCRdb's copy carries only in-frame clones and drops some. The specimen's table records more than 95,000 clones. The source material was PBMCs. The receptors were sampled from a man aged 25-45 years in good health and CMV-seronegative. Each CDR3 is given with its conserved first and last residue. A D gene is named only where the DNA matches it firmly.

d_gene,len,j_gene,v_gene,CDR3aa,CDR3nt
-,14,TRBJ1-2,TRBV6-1,CASSYDRSDYGYTF,TGTGCCAGCAGCTACGACAGGTCGGACTATGGCTACACCTTC
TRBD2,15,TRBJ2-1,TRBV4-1,CASSPSGTIYNEQFF,TGCGCCAGCAGCCCTAGCGGGACAATCTACAATGAGCAGTTCTTC
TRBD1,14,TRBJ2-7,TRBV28,CASSGGQGPYEQYF,TGTGCCAGCAGTGGGGGACAGGGCCCCTACGAGCAGTACTTC
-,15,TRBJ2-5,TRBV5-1,CASSLGAGTQETQYF,TGCGCCAGCAGCTTAGGGGCGGGAACTCAAGAGACCCAGTACTTC
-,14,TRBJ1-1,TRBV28,CASSLRQANTEAFF,TGTGCCAGCAGTTTAAGACAGGCGAACACTGAAGCTTTCTTT
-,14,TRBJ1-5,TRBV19,CASSISAADQPQHF,TGTGCCAGTAGTATAAGCGCAGCCGATCAGCCCCAGCATTTT
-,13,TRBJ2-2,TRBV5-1,CASSRPPAGELFF,TGCGCCAGCAGCCGCCCCCCAGCCGGGGAGCTGTTTTTT
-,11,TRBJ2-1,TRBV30,CAWYNYNEQFF,TGTGCCTGGTACAACTACAATGAGCAGTTCTTC
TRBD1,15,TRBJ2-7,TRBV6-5,CASSYWDRGTYEQYF,TGTGCCAGCAGTTACTGGGACAGGGGAACCTACGAGCAGTACTTC
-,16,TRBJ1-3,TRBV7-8,CASSLARFGKRNTIYF,TGTGCCAGCAGCTTAGCGCGGTTCGGCAAGAGAAACACCATATATTTT
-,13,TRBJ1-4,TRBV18,CASSPTASEKLFF,TGTGCCAGCTCACCAACAGCCTCTGAAAAACTGTTTTTT
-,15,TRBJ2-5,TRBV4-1,CASSQEKTDRREQYF,TGCGCCAGCAGCCAAGAGAAGACCGACCGTCGGGAGCAGTACTTC
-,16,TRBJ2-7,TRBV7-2,CASSNHIGRQGSEQYF,TGTGCCAGCAGCAACCATATCGGTAGGCAGGGCTCCGAGCAGTACTTC
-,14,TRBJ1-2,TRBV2,CASSGGQVNYGYTF,TGTGCCAGCAGCGGGGGGCAGGTTAACTATGGCTACACCTTC
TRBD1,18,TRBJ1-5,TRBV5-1,CASSLGTGPTYSNQPQHF,TGCGCCAGCAGCTTGGGGACAGGTCCTACGTATAGCAATCAGCCCCAGCATTTT
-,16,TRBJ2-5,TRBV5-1,CASSLGGRAEEETQYF,TGCGCCAGCAGCTTGGGGGGCAGGGCGGAAGAAGAGACCCAGTACTTC
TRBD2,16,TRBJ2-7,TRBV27,CASSPSTGLPSYEQYF,TGTGCCAGCAGTCCAAGTACGGGACTACCCTCCTACGAGCAGTACTTC
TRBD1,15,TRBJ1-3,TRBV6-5,CASSFSAGGGNTIYF,TGTGCCAGCAGTTTCTCCGCAGGGGGTGGAAACACCATATATTTT
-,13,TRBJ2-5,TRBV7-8,CASRLGGQETQYF,TGTGCCAGCCGGCTTGGCGGGCAAGAGACCCAGTACTTC
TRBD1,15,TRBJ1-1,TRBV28,CASRYSGTGNTEAFF,TGTGCCAGCAGGTACTCCGGGACAGGGAACACTGAAGCTTTCTTT
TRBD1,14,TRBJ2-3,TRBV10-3,CAISAGTGLDTQYF,TGTGCCATCAGCGCCGGGACAGGGCTAGATACGCAGTATTTT
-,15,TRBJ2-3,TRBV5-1,CASSLATGSTDTQYF,TGCGCCAGCAGCTTGGCCACGGGGAGCACAGATACGCAGTATTTT
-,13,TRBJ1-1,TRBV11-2,CASSLDVEAEAFF,TGTGCCAGCAGCTTAGATGTGGAGGCGGAAGCTTTCTTT
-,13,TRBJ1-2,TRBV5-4,CASSPGQLDGYTF,TGTGCCAGCAGCCCGGGACAATTGGATGGCTACACCTTC
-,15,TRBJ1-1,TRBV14,CASSQESRGRTEAFF,TGTGCCAGCAGCCAAGAGAGCAGGGGAAGAACTGAAGCTTTCTTT
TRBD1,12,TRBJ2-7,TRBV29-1,CSVDKGADEQYF,TGCAGCGTTGACAAGGGGGCTGACGAGCAGTACTTC
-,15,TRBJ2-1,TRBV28,CASSFFEHDYNEQFF,TGTGCCAGCAGTTTTTTCGAGCACGACTACAATGAGCAGTTCTTC
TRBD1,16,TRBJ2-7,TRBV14,CASSLLRGQGAHEQYF,TGTGCCAGCAGCCTCCTTAGGGGACAGGGGGCCCACGAGCAGTACTTC
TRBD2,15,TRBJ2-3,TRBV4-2,CASSQVSGSTDTQYF,TGTGCCAGCAGCCAAGTTAGCGGGAGTACAGATACGCAGTATTTT
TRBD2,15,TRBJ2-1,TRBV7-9,CASSLVASGSNEQFF,TGTGCCAGCAGCTTAGTGGCTAGCGGTTCGAATGAGCAGTTCTTC
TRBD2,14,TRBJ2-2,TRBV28,CASSLAGEGGELFF,TGTGCCAGCAGTTTAGCGGGAGAGGGCGGGGAGCTGTTTTTT
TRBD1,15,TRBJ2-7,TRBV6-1,CASGDLQGALYEQYF,TGTGCCAGCGGGGACCTTCAGGGGGCTCTTTACGAGCAGTACTTC
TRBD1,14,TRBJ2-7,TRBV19,CASSIPQTGMKQYF,TGTGCCAGTAGTATCCCCCAGACAGGGATGAAGCAGTACTTC
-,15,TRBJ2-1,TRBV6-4,CASSDSSSGRNEQFF,TGTGCCAGCAGTGACTCGTCCAGCGGACGGAATGAGCAGTTCTTC
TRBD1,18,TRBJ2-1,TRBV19,CASSIGTSGTGDNNEQFF,TGTGCCAGTAGTATAGGAACATCCGGGACAGGGGATAACAATGAGCAGTTCTTC
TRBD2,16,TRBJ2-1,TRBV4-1,CASSQALAGSYNEQFF,TGCGCCAGCAGCCAAGCGTTAGCGGGCTCCTACAATGAGCAGTTCTTC
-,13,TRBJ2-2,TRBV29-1,CSVRRIITGELFF,TGCAGCGTGAGGAGAATAATCACCGGGGAGCTGTTTTTT
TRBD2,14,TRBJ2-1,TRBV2,CASRTSGRWSEQFF,TGTGCCAGCAGGACTAGCGGGAGATGGAGTGAGCAGTTCTTC
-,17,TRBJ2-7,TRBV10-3,CAISESISGRGSYEQYF,TGTGCCATCAGTGAGTCGATCAGTGGCAGGGGCTCCTACGAGCAGTACTTC
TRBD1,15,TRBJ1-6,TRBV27,CATRLGQGLNSPLHF,TGTGCCACCCGACTTGGACAGGGGCTTAATTCACCCCTCCACTTT
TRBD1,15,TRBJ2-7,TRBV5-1,CASSFLTGGAYEQYF,TGCGCCAGCAGCTTCCTGACAGGGGGCGCCTACGAGCAGTACTTC
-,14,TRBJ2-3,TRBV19,CASSIQDSSDTQYF,TGTGCCAGTAGTATTCAGGACAGCTCAGATACGCAGTATTTT
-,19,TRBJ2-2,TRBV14,CASSLGGRRGGVEAGELFF,TGTGCCAGCAGCCTGGGCGGTCGACGAGGGGGTGTGGAGGCCGGGGAGCTGTTTTTT
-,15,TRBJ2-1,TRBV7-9,CASSPFPSSYNEQFF,TGTGCCAGCAGCCCATTCCCGAGCTCCTACAATGAGCAGTTCTTC
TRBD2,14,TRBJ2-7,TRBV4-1,CASRSRAGDNEQYF,TGCGCCAGCAGAAGCCGAGCGGGAGATAACGAGCAGTACTTC
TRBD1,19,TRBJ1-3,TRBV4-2,CASSQFPGQGFNPGNTIYF,TGTGCCAGCAGCCAATTCCCGGGACAGGGGTTTAATCCTGGAAACACCATATATTTT
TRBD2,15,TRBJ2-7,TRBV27,CASSPLAGDSYEQYF,TGTGCCAGCAGTCCCTTAGCGGGGGACTCCTACGAGCAGTACTTC
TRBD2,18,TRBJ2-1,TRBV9,CASSAQGEGLAGHNEQFF,TGTGCCAGCAGCGCCCAGGGGGAGGGACTAGCGGGTCATAATGAGCAGTTCTTC
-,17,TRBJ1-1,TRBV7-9,CASSSLSDSSADTEAFF,TGTGCCAGCAGCTCACTTAGTGACAGTTCTGCGGACACTGAAGCTTTCTTT
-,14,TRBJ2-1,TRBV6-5,CASRKRGLYNEQFF,TGTGCCAGCAGGAAAAGGGGGTTATACAATGAGCAGTTCTTC
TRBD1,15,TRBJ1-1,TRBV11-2,CASSLIGQGITEAFF,TGTGCCAGCAGCCTGATAGGACAGGGGATCACTGAAGCTTTCTTT
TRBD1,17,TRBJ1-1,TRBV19,CASFGWTGEFLDTEAFF,TGTGCCAGTTTTGGCTGGACAGGGGAGTTCTTGGACACTGAAGCTTTCTTT
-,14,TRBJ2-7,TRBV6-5,CASSYSGRAYEQYF,TGTGCCAGCAGTTACAGTGGGAGAGCTTACGAGCAGTACTTC
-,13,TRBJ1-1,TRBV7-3,CASSFEQNTEAFF,TGTGCCAGCAGCTTTGAGCAGAACACTGAAGCTTTCTTT
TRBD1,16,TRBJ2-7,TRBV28,CASSSHTGDNGFEQYF,TGTGCCAGCAGTTCTCATACAGGGGATAACGGGTTCGAGCAGTACTTC